These 29 T cell receptor beta chains were all obtained from the same sample, sequenced in a study of CD8 T cells in Susac syndrome (dated by TCRdb to between 2017 and 2020). The protocol used for the library was the immunoSEQ multiplex PCR assay. RNA was extracted using the RNeasy kit, and roughly 0.5 to 1 ug of the RNA was reverse transcribed with random hexamers. TCRdb applied fastp at Q25 and MiXCR to the public reads, then kept only in-frame beta chains. Entries are consolidated by CDR3 protein sequence, retaining the most common genes and DNA. The sample table shows 180,000 or so distinct CDR3 sequences, and approximately 96% are seen once. The top ten hold about 0.093% of the sample. Sequencing was carried out using CD4+ T cells from PBMCs. The receptor set was obtained from a human donor with multiple sclerosis.

This clonotype was observed a single time. J is TRBJ1-6 and V is TRBV6-2 or TRBV6-3, with D tentatively TRBD1 (5 bases). Trimming left V 6 bases short and J 10 bases short, with 13 bases between. This CDR3 has 13 residues. CDR1 is MNHEY and CDR2 is SVGEGT in the germline V gene. This CDR3 reads CASRPMGDSPLHF. For the CDR3, the DNA is TGTGCCAGCAGACCGATGGGGGACTCACCCCTCCACTTT.

This clonotype was found once. The V and J genes are TRBV13 and TRBJ2-6, with D unresolved. From germline, CDR1 is PRHDT and CDR2 FYEKMQ (reference sequence). V lost 7 bases to trimming and J lost 3 bases, with 13 bases between them. The CDR3 runs to 15 residues. The CDR3 coding sequence is TGTGCCAGCATGATTTCAGGAATTGGGGCCAACGTCCTGACTTTC. Translation: CASMISGIGANVLTF.

This chain connects TRBV11-2 to TRBJ2-4, with TRBD2 as a possible D gene (5 bases). Germline CDR1 and CDR2: SGHAT and FQNNGV. The CDR3 sequence is 13 residues long. V gave up 5 bases and J gave up 3 bases, with 8 bases separating them. The CDR3 spells CASSSGFKNIQYF. The CDR3 nucleotides read TGTGCCAGCAGCAGCGGATTCAAAAACATTCAGTACTTC.

This chain links TRBV30 with TRBJ1-5; maybe TRBD1 (6 bases). CDR3 length: 17 residues. CDR1 is GTSNPN, CDR2 SVGIG, per germline (reference sequence). V gave up 0 bases and J gave up 2 bases, with 17 bases separating them. CDR3: CAWSVHRGGVGNQPQHF. The DNA of the CDR3 is TGTGCCTGGAGTGTACACCGAGGGGGAGTCGGCAATCAGCCCCAGCATTTT. The full variable domain, in which reference TRBV30 and TRBJ1-5 provide the parts outside the CDR3, is SQTIHQWPATLVQPVGSPLSLECTVEGTSNPNLYWYRQAAGRGLQLLFYSVGIGQISSEVPQNLSASRPQDRQFILSSKKLLLSDSGFYLCAWSVHRGGVGNQPQHFGDGTRLSIL.

The V gene is TRBV11-1, the J gene TRBJ2-2; TRBD2 aligns across 7 bases. V lost 4 bases, J lost 4 bases, and 6 bases stayed unmatched. The CDR3 contains 15 residues. Germline V CDR1 and CDR2: SGHAT, FQDESV (reference sequence). The CDR3 loop is CASSSGTGGTGELFF. The DNA of the CDR3 is TGTGCCAGCAGCTCGGGGACGGGGGGCACCGGGGAGCTGTTTTTT.

V and J are TRBV9 and TRBJ1-2; D is unresolved. The CDR3 consists of 14 residues. Germline-derived CDR1 and CDR2 are SGDLS and YYNGEE. Trimming left V 0 bases short and J 1 base short, with 7 bases between. The CDR3 reads CASSVGGVNYGYTF. CDR3 DNA: TGTGCCAGCAGCGTAGGAGGAGTTAACTATGGCTACACCTTC.

This chain joins TRBV4-1 and TRBJ2-7; tentatively, D is TRBD1 or TRBD2 (6 bases each). V lost 0 bases to trimming and J lost 6 bases, with 18 bases between them. The CDR3 covers 16 residues. Germline CDR1 and CDR2: MGHRA and YSYEKL. The CDR3 loop reads CASSQDQGRGQAEQYF. In DNA form, the CDR3 reads TGCGCCAGCAGCCAAGATCAGGGACGGGGGCAGGCCGAGCAGTACTTC.

The sample holds one count of this clonotype. The rearrangement links TRBV20-1 to TRBJ1-5, with D possibly being TRBD1 (5 bases). Germline V gives CDR1 DFQATT, CDR2 SNEGSKA (reference sequence). This CDR3 has 13 residues. The V end was cut by 1 base, the J end by 4 bases, with 8 bases between. Here the CDR3 reads CSARGRGNQPQHF. CDR3 sequence (DNA): TGCAGTGCTAGAGGTAGGGGAAATCAGCCCCAGCATTTT.

This clonotype appeared a single time. J is TRBJ2-5 and V is TRBV12-3 or TRBV12-4; D is unclear. V lost 6 bases, J lost 5 bases, and 10 bases lay in between. The CDR3 covers 12 residues. The CDR3: CASSHTLETQYF. As DNA, the CDR3 is TGTGCCAGCAGCCATACTCTGGAGACCCAGTACTTC.

This chain connects TRBV29-1 to TRBJ1-2; D may be TRBD1 (6 bases). This CDR3 region has 13 residues. V lost 2 bases to trimming and J lost 5 bases, with 12 bases between them. From germline, CDR1 is SQVTM and CDR2 ANQGSEA. The CDR3 protein is CSVETGGRYGYTF. DNA of the CDR3: TGCAGCGTTGAAACTGGGGGCAGATATGGCTACACCTTC. Looking up the rest from reference TRBV29-1 and TRBJ1-2 gives the full variable domain: SAVISQKPSRDICQRGTSLTIQCQVDSQVTMMFWYRQQPGQSLTLIATANQGSEATYESGFVIDKFPISRPNLTFSTLTVSNMSPEDSSIYLCSVETGGRYGYTFGSGTRLTVV.

The rearrangement joins TRBV3-1 to TRBJ2-2; D is possibly TRBD1 or TRBD2 (5 bases each). CDR3 length: 16 residues. V lost 4 bases and J lost 3, with 15 bases in between. Germline loops: CDR1 LGHDT, CDR2 YNNKEL (reference sequence). This CDR3 is CASSPPGQGDTGELFF. The CDR3 DNA follows: TGTGCCAGCAGCCCGCCAGGGCAGGGAGACACCGGGGAGCTGTTTTTT.

This chain connects TRBV10-3 to TRBJ1-5, with D possibly being TRBD1 (5 bases). Germline CDR1 and CDR2: ENHRY and SYGVKD. The CDR3 is made up of 16 amino acids. V was shortened by 2 bases and J by 2 bases, with 13 bases between the two germline ends. The CDR3 loop reads CAISEGAGRGNQPQHF. In nucleotides, the CDR3 is TGTGCCATCAGTGAGGGGGCCGGGAGGGGCAATCAGCCCCAGCATTTT.

This chain uses TRBV4-1 with TRBJ2-7, with D unresolved. The CDR3 sequence is 15 residues long. Germline V gene sequence: CDR1 MGHRA, CDR2 YSYEKL. V dropped 1 base and J dropped 2 bases, with 12 bases sitting between them. The CDR3 DNA sequence: TGCGCCAGCAGCCAAGGGTCGACTGCAACCTACGAGCAGTACTTC. This translates into CASSQGSTATYEQYF.

The chain uses TRBV30 and TRBJ1-5; D is perhaps TRBD1 (5 bases). The CDR3 has 13 residues. Germline values: CDR1 GTSNPN, CDR2 SVGIG (reference sequence). V was trimmed by 7 bases and J by 6 bases, leaving 16 bases between them. The CDR3 sequence is CASSGGDGQPQHF. DNA of the CDR3: TGTGCCTCTTCGGGAGGGGATGGTCAGCCCCAGCATTTT.

The gene calls are TRBV29-1 and TRBJ1-1; D not certain. The germline CDR1 and CDR2 sequences are SQVTM and ANQGSEA. The V end was cut by 1 base, the J end by 8 bases, with 14 bases between. The CDR3 totals 13 residues. This CDR3 is CSVEVERATEAFF. The CDR3 DNA sequence: TGCAGCGTTGAAGTAGAACGCGCAACAGAAGCTTTCTTT.

The chain employs TRBV12-3 or TRBV12-4 and TRBJ2-7, with TRBD2 as a possible D gene (5 bases). This CDR3 region has 11 residues. Deletions cut 4 bases from V and 9 bases from J, with 10 bases between. The CDR3 region has the DNA TGTGCCAGCAGTTCCCCGGGGTGGCAGTACTTC. Translated: CASSSPGWQYF.

The gene calls are TRBV20-1 and TRBJ1-1, with D uncertain. Germline V gives CDR1 DFQATT, CDR2 SNEGSKA (reference sequence). The CDR3 covers 13 residues. With 0 bases removed from V and 3 bases from J, the gap between germline ends came to 8 bases. The CDR3 bases are TGCAGTGCTAGAGAGGACCGATACACTGAAGCTTTCTTT. It encodes CSAREDRYTEAFF.

The V and J genes are TRBV7-2 and TRBJ1-5; D is undetermined. The V end lost 1 base, the J end lost 11 bases, and 18 bases lay between the germline ends. This CDR3 comprises 15 residues. The germline V gene has CDR1 SGHTA and CDR2 FQGNSA. CDR3 bases: TGTGCCAGCAGCTTAGATGCGGGGTCCACCACGGCCCAGCATTTT. Amino acids: CASSLDAGSTTAQHF.

The chain combines TRBV20-1 with TRBJ1-1; tentative D call: TRBD1 (5 bases). V lost 5 bases, J lost 1 base, and 11 bases lay in between. Per germline, CDR1 DFQATT and CDR2 SNEGSKA (reference sequence). The CDR3 loop spans 13 amino acids. The CDR3 DNA follows: TGCAGTGCTCTGGGACGAGGGAACACTGAAGCTTTCTTT. Its translation is CSALGRGNTEAFF.

The count of this clonotype is one. The chain recombines TRBV2 with TRBJ2-7; 8 nucleotides align to TRBD1. After removal of 3 bases from V and 3 bases from J, the junction contained 4 bases not matched to a gene. This CDR3 comprises 14 residues. Germline CDR1 and CDR2: SNHLY and FYNNEI. As DNA, the CDR3 is TGTGCCAGCAGTGACCAGGGGGCGGGCTACGAGCAGTACTTC. It is translated as CASSDQGAGYEQYF.

The chain carries TRBV12-3 or TRBV12-4 and TRBJ2-1; TRBD1 is a possible D gene (6 bases). Trimming took 5 bases from V and 2 from J, leaving 13 bases between them. The CDR3 is made up of 15 amino acids. This CDR3 is CASSNQGRPYNEQFF. As DNA, the CDR3 is TGTGCCAGCAGTAACCAGGGGCGACCCTACAATGAGCAGTTCTTC.

The sample holds one count of this clonotype. The chain recombines TRBV9 with TRBJ1-1; 10 nucleotides line up with TRBD1. The V gene end was trimmed by 0 bases and the J gene end by 4 bases; junction bases not matched to a gene: 6. Germline-derived CDR1 and CDR2 are SGDLS and YYNGEE. The CDR3 extends over 16 amino acids. CDR3 amino acids: CASSVGPTGGVTEAFF. The CDR3 DNA reads TGTGCCAGCAGCGTAGGACCGACAGGGGGCGTCACTGAAGCTTTCTTT. Full variable domain (missing parts from reference TRBV9 and TRBJ1-1): DSGVTQTPKHLITATGQRVTLRCSPRSGDLSVYWYQQSLDQGLQFLIQYYNGEERAKGNILERFSAQQFPDLHSELNLSSLELGDSALYFCASSVGPTGGVTEAFFGQGTRLTVV.

The sample holds one count of this clonotype. The CDR3 here is CASTASRYEQYF. The CDR3 DNA sequence: TGTGCCAGCACAGCGTCTAGGTACGAGCAGTACTTC. The genes are TRBV28 and TRBJ2-7; D remains unclear. Between the trimmed V and J ends, which lost 7 bases and 4 bases, there was a span of 11 bases. This CDR3 is 12 amino acids long. Germline V gives CDR1 MDHEN, CDR2 SYDVKM.

The chain combines TRBV23-1 with TRBJ1-1, with a tentative D call TRBD1 (6 bases). TRBV23-1 is reported as an ORF; its role is uncertain. The CDR3 covers 15 residues. Trimming removed 1 base at V and 7 bases at J, with 16 bases between. The CDR3 DNA follows: TGCGCCAGCAGTCAATATGGGGCAGGGGCCCATGAAGCTTTCTTT. This encodes CASSQYGAGAHEAFF.

V is TRBV29-1 and J is TRBJ1-4; the match to TRBD1 covers 8 bases. In germline, CDR1 is SQVTM, CDR2 ANQGSEA. The junction had 5 bases not matched to a gene; V was cut back by 5 bases and J by 3 bases. This CDR3 contains 14 residues. The CDR3 coding sequence is TGCAGCGTTCGACAGGGGCTGGCTAATGAAAAACTGTTTTTT. Translation: CSVRQGLANEKLFF.

The CDR3 sequence is CAWSVGVDTQYF. CDR3 DNA sequence: TGTGCCTGGAGTGTAGGGGTAGATACGCAGTATTTT. The V and J genes are TRBV30 and TRBJ2-3; tentative D call: TRBD1 (5 bases). CDR1 is GTSNPN, CDR2 SVGIG, per germline (reference sequence). The V end was cut by 0 bases, the J end by 5 bases, with 6 bases between. This CDR3 has 12 residues.

The CDR3 here is CASNIGRRADTQYF. CDR3 bases: TGTGCCAGCAACATCGGCCGTAGGGCAGATACGCAGTATTTT. The chain is built from TRBV28 and TRBJ2-3; D is unclear. Looked up from germline, CDR1 is MDHEN and CDR2 is SYDVKM. The CDR3 is made up of 14 amino acids. The ends were cut back, 7 bases at V and 4 bases at J, with 15 bases in the middle.

The rearrangement joins TRBV5-6 to TRBJ2-3; D might be TRBD1 or TRBD2, each matching 6 bases. This CDR3 comprises 13 residues. Germline CDR1 and CDR2: SGHDT and YYEEEE. Trimming pared 4 bases from V and 10 bases from J, leaving 16 bases between. Written as DNA, the CDR3 is TGTGCCAGCAGCGTCTCCGGGGGCCCAGCGCAGTATTTT. Amino acid sequence: CASSVSGGPAQYF.

This chain links TRBV29-1 with TRBJ2-1; perhaps TRBD2 as D (5 bases). This CDR3 has 10 residues. Germline V gives CDR1 SQVTM, CDR2 ANQGSEA. V dropped 7 bases and J dropped 14 bases, with 15 bases sitting between them. As DNA, the CDR3 is TGCAGCGGGACTGGGGTCAGTGAGTTCTTC. It specifies CSGTGVSEFF.